This TCR beta chain comes out of a study of blood T cells in healthy people across ages. The sample providers were healthy Caucasian people from Russia, aged roughly 6 to 90. With a J-beta primer mix and a sample-barcoded 5' primer, a second PCR ran 7 to 11 cycles. In TCRdb, the 5' RACE reads were re-called with MiXCR into one record per CDR3 protein. Of 550,000 to 600,000 distinct CDR3 sequences in the sample, roughly 43% are singletons; the top ten hold roughly 24%. Study-level points and caveats: The fall in TCR beta diversity per million T cells was roughly linear with age. Correlation between TCR beta diversity and naive T cell percentage was strong.

With respect to this clonotype: Its antigen is not identified.

The CDR3 extends over 13 amino acids. Deletions cut 5 bases from V and 11 bases from J, with 18 bases between. Sequencing was carried out using blood. This TCR derives from an older man in good health. The chain links TRBV12-3 or TRBV12-4 to TRBJ1-2; the D gene is possibly TRBD1 (6 bases). The DNA of the CDR3 is TGTGCCAGCAGTGCCCGACAGGCGTCATGGTACACCTTC. Its translation is CASSARQASWYTF.